These 21 T cell receptor beta chains originate from one sample sequenced in a study of vaccination and CD4 T cells after COVID-19. Cultured CD4+ T cell DNA underwent sequencing with the Oncomine TCR Beta short-read assay. TCRdb re-analysed the PCR reads in MiXCR, keeping a single row per CDR3 protein. The profile covers about 21,000 distinct CDR3 sequences, with 45% to 60% appearing a single time and around 7.4% taken by the ten largest. Their antigen targets remain unknown. Treatment meaning: 10-day PBMC culture with coronavirus spike peptide pools or control peptides (ViraFEST assay). The sequenced sample consisted of CD4+ T cells from blood, cultured in vitro. All receptors derive from a human donor who had recovered from COVID-19.

The CDR3 region has the DNA TGTGCCAGCAGTTTACCCGGGCCGATCCACGAGCAGTACTTC. Its translation: CASSLPGPIHEQYF. The rearrangement uses TRBV28 and TRBJ2-7; D is ambiguous. The CDR3 covers 14 residues. Germline lookup yields CDR1 MDHEN and CDR2 SYDVKM. V was pared by 2 bases and J by 5 bases, with 13 bases between.

The CDR3 here is CASTRQAMNTEAFF. CDR3 DNA sequence: TGTGCCAGCACTCGACAGGCCATGAACACTGAAGCTTTCTTT. J is TRBJ1-1 and V is TRBV6-1; tentatively, D is TRBD1 (6 bases). Germline V gives CDR1 MNHNS, CDR2 SASEGT. CDR3 size: 14 residues. Trimming left V 7 bases short and J 0 bases short, with 12 bases between.

V usage is TRBV20-1 and J usage is TRBJ1-1; 8 bases match TRBD1. The CDR3 is 16 residues long. CDR1 DFQATT and CDR2 SNEGSKA come from the germline V gene (reference sequence). The V gene end was trimmed by 5 bases and the J gene end by 3 bases; junction bases not matched to a gene: 14. This CDR3 is CSASQGGLERDTEAFF. CDR3 DNA sequence: TGCAGTGCTTCACAGGGGGGCTTGGAACGGGACACTGAAGCTTTCTTT.

The table lists this clonotype with a few counts. This chain uses TRBV28 with TRBJ1-5; D ambiguous. The CDR3 is 15 amino acids. V lost 7 bases, J lost 0 bases, and 13 bases lay in between. Per the germline V gene, CDR1 is MDHEN and CDR2 is SYDVKM. CDR3 amino acids: CASNKGTTSNQPQHF. The CDR3 nucleotides are TGTGCCAGCAATAAGGGTACGACTAGCAATCAGCCCCAGCATTTT.

The V and J genes are TRBV5-1 and TRBJ1-5; 8 nucleotides align to TRBD1. CDR3 length equals 14 residues. Trimming cost V 4 bases and J 4 bases; bases outside gene matches: 4. The germline CDR1 and CDR2 sequences are SGHRS and YFSETQ. CDR3 sequence reads: CASSPGQGNQPQHF. The CDR3 DNA is TGCGCCAGCAGCCCAGGACAGGGAAATCAGCCCCAGCATTTT.

This clonotype was counted only a few times. The DNA of the CDR3 is TGTGCCAGCAGCCCGGGACCTTATAGCAATCAGCCCCAGCATTTT. The encoded protein is CASSPGPYSNQPQHF. The chain links TRBV2 to TRBJ1-5; the D gene is possibly TRBD1 (5 bases). V lost 6 bases and J lost 0, with 12 bases in between. The CDR3 has 15 residues. Germline V CDR1 and CDR2: SNHLY, FYNNEI.

This clonotype was counted between two and nine times. The chain has TRBV6-1 and TRBJ1-1; 10 positions agree with TRBD1. There are 15 residues in the CDR3. The germline V gene has CDR1 MNHNS and CDR2 SASEGT. V dropped 4 bases and J dropped 4; count of bases not matched to a gene: 6. The CDR3: CASSGRQGAVTEAFF. DNA for the CDR3: TGTGCCAGCAGTGGAAGACAGGGGGCGGTCACTGAAGCTTTCTTT.

This clonotype was detected once. The gene calls are TRBV7-2 and TRBJ2-3; 12 bases are a match to TRBD2. With V trimmed by 5 bases and J by 1 base, 4 bases remained unmatched. Germline assignment: CDR1 SGHTA and CDR2 FQGNSA. This CDR3 spans 16 amino acids. The CDR3 region is CASSDRLAGGTDTQYF. DNA for the CDR3: TGTGCCAGCAGCGATAGACTAGCGGGAGGCACAGATACGCAGTATTTT. Variable domain in full (rest from reference TRBV7-2 and TRBJ2-3): GAGVSQSPSNKVTEKGKDVELRCDPISGHTALYWYRQSLGQGLEFLIYFQGNSAPDKSGLPSDRFSAERTGGSVSTLTIQRTQQEDSAVYLCASSDRLAGGTDTQYFGPGTRLTVL.

The J gene is TRBJ2-5, the V gene TRBV27, with a possible D match to TRBD2 (6 bases). Germline assignment: CDR1 MNHEY and CDR2 SMNVEV (reference sequence). This CDR3 spans 14 amino acids. V was cut by 2 bases and J by 1 base, with 8 bases left in between. The DNA of the CDR3 is TGTGCCAGCAGTTTAGTGGGACTCCAAGAGACCCAGTACTTC. Its translation is CASSLVGLQETQYF.

This chain connects TRBV20-1 to TRBJ1-2; D perhaps matches TRBD1 (5 bases). In germline, CDR1 is DFQATT, CDR2 SNEGSKA (reference sequence). The CDR3 length is 15 residues. Trimming stripped 0 bases from V and 7 bases from J, with 18 bases between. CDR3 region: CSARDRGRVAIGYTF. The DNA of the CDR3 is TGCAGTGCTAGAGATCGGGGCAGGGTCGCGATTGGCTACACCTTC.

The CDR3 coding sequence is TGTGCCAGTGAACCTAGCGGAAACTACGAGCAGTACTTC. It specifies CASEPSGNYEQYF. The genes are TRBV2 and TRBJ2-7, with 7 bases matching TRBD2. J gave up 3 bases and V 9 bases, and 8 bases lay outside the gene matches. Germline loops: CDR1 SNHLY, CDR2 FYNNEI. The CDR3 is 13 amino acids.

The chain employs TRBV2 and TRBJ1-2, with 7 bases that match TRBD1. The J segment lost 2 bases and the V segment lost 5 bases, leaving 8 bases of the junction unmatched. CDR1 and CDR2 from the germline V gene are SNHLY and FYNNEI. The CDR3 has 15 amino acids. Here the CDR3 reads CASSRLSGQNYGYTF. The CDR3 DNA reads TGTGCCAGCAGTAGATTATCGGGACAGAACTATGGCTACACCTTC.

The CDR3 is CASGDTEAFF. CDR3 sequence (DNA): TGTGCCAGTGGGGACACTGAAGCTTTCTTT. The rearrangement uses TRBV7-8 and TRBJ1-1; no clear D. Trimming shortened V by 9 bases and J by 3 bases, and 5 bases separated the two germline ends. The germline V gene has CDR1 SGHVS and CDR2 FQNEAQ. The CDR3 spans 10 residues.

The chain uses TRBV20-1 and TRBJ2-1; D not certain. In germline, CDR1 is DFQATT, CDR2 SNEGSKA (reference sequence). This CDR3 contains 13 residues. V lost 6 bases and J lost 8, with 17 bases in between. CDR3 sequence: CSAPADGRDEQFF. DNA for the CDR3: TGCAGTGCCCCCGCCGATGGTAGGGATGAGCAGTTCTTC.

The gene calls are TRBV7-2 and TRBJ1-5, with D possibly being TRBD1 (5 bases). V lost 5 bases and J 6 bases, leaving 17 bases between the germline ends. From germline, CDR1 is SGHTA and CDR2 FQGNSA. This CDR3 has 15 residues. The chain's CDR3 is CASSAVGPGSQPQHF. The CDR3 DNA sequence: TGTGCCAGCAGCGCAGTCGGGCCAGGGAGTCAGCCCCAGCATTTT.

This clonotype was counted only a few times. This chain connects TRBV15 to TRBJ2-7; 7 bases fit TRBD1. This CDR3 region has 14 residues. Germline CDR1 LNHNV, CDR2 YYDKDF (reference sequence). V dropped 0 bases and J dropped 6; count of bases not matched to a gene: 5. CDR3 sequence reads: CATSRDPQGTEQYF. The CDR3 region has the DNA TGTGCCACCAGCAGAGATCCACAGGGGACCGAGCAGTACTTC.

V is TRBV15 and J is TRBJ2-7, with TRBD1 as a possible D gene (6 bases). Looked up from germline, CDR1 is LNHNV and CDR2 is YYDKDF (reference sequence). The CDR3 runs to 15 residues. Trimming cost V 0 bases and J 2 bases, with 11 bases left between them. DNA of the CDR3: TGTGCCACCAGCAGAGATCGGGACAACGCCTACGAGCAGTACTTC. Residues: CATSRDRDNAYEQYF.

V and J are TRBV6-2 or TRBV6-3 and TRBJ1-2; D is unresolved. The CDR3 runs 12 residues. V was pared by 6 bases and J by 0 bases, with 5 bases between. The germline V gene has CDR1 MNHEY and CDR2 SVGEGT. DNA for the CDR3: TGTGCCAGCAGCAATGCTAACTATGGCTACACCTTC. Residues: CASSNANYGYTF.

This clonotype showed up just once. The chain recombines TRBV18 with TRBJ1-5; maybe TRBD1 (5 bases). Germline lookup yields CDR1 KGHSH and CDR2 LQKENI. CDR3 length equals 15 residues. Trimming took off 3 bases at V and 6 bases at J, with 15 bases between the two ends. CDR3 sequence: CASSPPGDRSQPQHF. CDR3 nucleotides: TGTGCCAGCTCACCCCCGGGGGACCGAAGTCAGCCCCAGCATTTT.

CDR3 sequence: CASSLGQGRKSYEQYF. CDR3 nucleotides: TGTGCCAGCAGCTTGGGGCAGGGAAGAAAGTCCTACGAGCAGTACTTC. The rearrangement uses TRBV5-5 and TRBJ2-7; D possibly corresponds to TRBD1 (5 bases). Germline values: CDR1 SGHKS, CDR2 YYEKEE (reference sequence). Deletions cut 0 bases from V and 1 base from J, with 14 bases between. The CDR3 contains 16 residues.

The V gene is TRBV11-2, the J gene TRBJ1-2; TRBD1 might be the D (5 bases). The germline gives CDR1 SGHAT, CDR2 FQNNGV. V was pared by 5 bases and J by 4 bases, with 17 bases between. The CDR3 has 15 amino acids. The CDR3 nucleotides read TGTGCCAGCAGCCGTGCGCAGGGCTCTTTCTATGGCTACACCTTC. This sequence encodes CASSRAQGSFYGYTF.